The 17 T cell receptor beta chains below come from one sample, sequenced in a study of T cell changes during pregnancy in multiple sclerosis. Libraries were prepared by immunoSEQ multiplex PCR; TCRdb keeps only in-frame clonotypes and omits some of them. The sample records 100,000 or so clones, about 94% being singletons. Specimen: peripheral blood, collected in the third trimester of pregnancy. All receptors derive from a female donor with multiple sclerosis, enrolled in a pregnancy study.

The V gene is TRBV29-1, the J gene TRBJ1-2, with 7 bases matching TRBD1. CDR3 length: 13 amino acids. The germline CDR1 and CDR2 sequences are SQVTM and ANQGSEA. V trimming: 3 bases; J trimming: 8 bases; junction bases outside the gene matches: 9. CDR3 bases: TGCAGCGTTGACAGTACAGGGGTGGTGGGCTACACCTTC. Protein product: CSVDSTGVVGYTF.

This clone has just a few counts. The J gene is TRBJ1-1, the V gene TRBV5-1, with 10 bases matching TRBD1. J was trimmed by 10 bases and V by 4 bases; bases with no gene match: 7. CDR3 length: 13 residues. Germline lookup yields CDR1 SGHRS and CDR2 YFSETQ. CDR3 coding DNA: TGCGCCAGCAGCCTCGGGACAGGGGAAGCAGCTTTCTTT. Translated: CASSLGTGEAAFF.

This clone was counted between two and nine times. The chain couples TRBV30 to TRBJ1-2, with D possibly TRBD1 on 6 matching bases. This CDR3 is built from 13 residues. Trimming shortened V by 0 bases and J by 8 bases, and 13 bases separated the two germline ends. Germline loops: CDR1 GTSNPN, CDR2 SVGIG (reference sequence). CDR3 in DNA: TGTGCCTGGAGTGTATTACAGGGCGGGGGCTACACCTTC. Translating gives CAWSVLQGGGYTF.

Concerning this clone itself: An end of the junction does not agree with germline; a read error may underlie this. This chain uses TRBV7-7 with TRBJ2-1; TRBD2 might be the D (5 bases). This CDR3 comprises 14 residues. Germline CDR1 and CDR2: SSHAT and FNYEAQ (reference sequence). Here the CDR3 reads CASSLANSPNEQFF. CDR3 nucleotides: TGTGCTAGCAGCTTAGCGAACAGTCCCAATGAGCAGTTCTTC.

The rearrangement links TRBV28 to TRBJ1-5, with 9 bases lining up with TRBD1. The CDR3 consists of 18 residues. CDR1 and CDR2 from the germline V gene are MDHEN and SYDVKM. The V segment lost 3 bases and the J segment 2 bases; nucleotides outside the gene matches: 11. CDR3 DNA sequence: TGTGCCAGCAGTTTTGGGACAGGGTCGGGTGTGGGCAATCAGCCCCAGCATTTT. Translating it yields CASSFGTGSGVGNQPQHF.

This chain uses TRBV14 with TRBJ2-7; 8 bases line up with TRBD1. Looked up from germline, CDR1 is SGHDN and CDR2 is FVKESK. This CDR3 comprises 16 residues. V lost 0 bases, J lost 2 bases, and 6 bases stayed unmatched. The CDR3 sequence: CASSQDRGQGAYEQYF. CDR3 DNA: TGTGCCAGCAGCCAAGACCGAGGACAGGGAGCCTACGAGCAGTACTTC.

The rearrangement links TRBV9 to TRBJ2-3; D gene uncertain. This CDR3 is built from 14 residues. Germline V gives CDR1 SGDLS, CDR2 YYNGEE. V lost 2 bases and J 0 bases, leaving 7 bases between the germline ends. CDR3 region: CASSVEISTDTQYF. DNA for the CDR3: TGTGCCAGCAGCGTGGAGATTAGCACAGATACGCAGTATTTT.

The chain recombines TRBV5-6 with TRBJ2-7; D is unclear. CDR3 length equals 15 residues. V was clipped by 6 bases and J by 3 bases, with 19 bases between them. From germline, CDR1 is SGHDT and CDR2 YYEEEE. CDR3 DNA sequence: TGTGCCAGCACCCGTCTCGGAGAGGCACTCTACGAGCAGTACTTC. Protein: CASTRLGEALYEQYF.

The V and J genes are TRBV5-1 and TRBJ2-1; D might be TRBD2 (5 bases). CDR3 length: 13 amino acids. In germline, CDR1 is SGHRS, CDR2 YFSETQ. Trimming took off 4 bases at V and 6 bases at J, with 11 bases between the two ends. The CDR3 sequence is CASSTHAGNEQFF. CDR3 nucleotide sequence: TGCGCCAGCAGCACCCACGCGGGCAATGAGCAGTTCTTC.

This rearrangement joins TRBV19 to TRBJ2-7; D not resolved. The germline V gene encodes CDR1 LNHDA and CDR2 SQIVND (reference sequence). V lost 3 bases and J 6 bases, leaving 9 bases between the germline ends. The CDR3 spans 12 residues. CDR3 residues: CASSIGPTEQYF. The CDR3 bases are TGTGCCAGTAGTATTGGCCCCACCGAGCAGTACTTC.

The chain uses TRBV19 and TRBJ1-2; TRBD1 matches 10 bases. Trimming at V came to 9 bases and at J to 3 bases, leaving 7 bases not matched to a gene. This CDR3 has 14 residues. Germline CDR1 is LNHDA and CDR2 is SQIVND (reference sequence). The CDR3 DNA sequence: TGTGCCAGCAGACAGACAGGGGGCGACTATGGCTACACCTTC. This codes for CASRQTGGDYGYTF.

This clone was picked up one time. V usage is TRBV5-4 and J usage is TRBJ2-1; D not certain. V shed 0 bases and J shed 0 bases, with 10 bases lying between them. This CDR3 comprises 16 residues. From germline, CDR1 is SGHNT and CDR2 YYREEE (reference sequence). Here the CDR3 DNA reads TGTGCCAGCAGCTTGGGACATTCGAGCTCCTACAATGAGCAGTTCTTC. It yields the protein CASSLGHSSSYNEQFF.

The rearrangement joins TRBV5-1 to TRBJ2-1; 8 bases align to TRBD1. Germline lookup yields CDR1 SGHRS and CDR2 YFSETQ. This CDR3 comprises 14 residues. Losses at the gene ends were 4 bases for V and 5 bases for J; bases not matched to a gene: 5. This CDR3 reads CASSKGGQDNEQFF. The CDR3 DNA reads as TGCGCCAGCAGCAAAGGGGGACAGGACAATGAGCAGTTCTTC.

The gene calls are TRBV15 and TRBJ2-3; the D gene is possibly TRBD1 (6 bases). Trimming shortened V by 4 bases and J by 0 bases, and 11 bases separated the two germline ends. This CDR3 comprises 15 residues. The germline V gene encodes CDR1 LNHNV and CDR2 YYDKDF (reference sequence). The CDR3 DNA reads TGTGCCACCAGCATAGGGGGATCAAGCACAGATACGCAGTATTTT. Its translation is CATSIGGSSTDTQYF.

This chain joins TRBV28 and TRBJ1-5; 7 bases match TRBD1. V was clipped by 2 bases and J by 7 bases; unmatched bases: 11. This CDR3 contains 16 residues. Germline V gene sequence: CDR1 MDHEN, CDR2 SYDVKM. CDR3 nucleotide sequence: TGTGCCAGCAGTTTAAATCCGAGGAGGGGGCGACAGCCCCAGCATTTT. Its protein is CASSLNPRRGRQPQHF.

V and J are TRBV5-1 and TRBJ2-3, with D possibly matching TRBD2 (5 bases). Germline CDR1 and CDR2: SGHRS and YFSETQ. Trimming pared 3 bases from V and 1 base from J, leaving 18 bases between. The length of the CDR3 is 17 residues. CDR3 sequence reads: CASSCPVPREGTDTQYF. CDR3 in DNA: TGCGCCAGCAGCTGTCCCGTCCCCCGGGAAGGCACAGATACGCAGTATTTT.

This chain uses TRBV4-2 with TRBJ2-5; TRBD2 is a possible D gene (5 bases). CDR1 LGHNA and CDR2 YNFKEQ come from the germline V gene. With 2 bases removed from V and 0 bases from J, the gap between germline ends came to 7 bases. This CDR3 comprises 14 residues. The CDR3 bases are TGTGCCAGCAGCCAAAGAGCGGACCAAGAGACCCAGTACTTC. It codes for CASSQRADQETQYF.